The clone carrying this TCR beta chain came up many times. Its matching antigen is unknown. Unique-molecular-identifier-tagged TCR beta cDNA libraries were used. Some 450,000 cDNA molecules were recovered from an input of 1 to 10 million T cells. From the PCR reads, TCRdb called clonotypes with MiXCR, one entry per CDR3 protein. Of about 200,000 distinct CDR3 sequences listed, 29% are singletons. The CDR3 length is 13 residues. After removal of 5 bases from V and 9 bases from J, the junction contained 7 bases not matched to a gene. CDR1 is MNHEY, CDR2 SVGAGI, per germline. The data derive from a study of post-analysis software for immune sequencing data. Study in general: Relapsing-remitting, secondary progressive and progressive-relapsing multiple sclerosis courses were included. Study conclusions and caveats: Strong co-clustering by F measure linked samples that shared a preparation batch. Elevated frequency relative to controls characterized four or five TRBV segments in patients, TRBV5-6, TRBV5-1 and TRBV20-1 among them. The study found significantly lower normalized Chao1 diversity in multiple sclerosis patients than in controls.

The genes are TRBV6-5 and TRBJ1-2, with TRBD1 identical over 9 bases. Sequencing was carried out using blood. This TCR was sampled from a girl between 2 and 17 years old with multiple sclerosis. This chain's CDR3 is CASSRGTGWRYTF. The CDR3 nucleotides are TGTGCCAGCAGTCGAGGGACAGGGTGGCGCTACACCTTC.